This T cell receptor beta chain was captured by sequencing in a study of neurological immune-mediated disorders. Study results and caveats: With the multiple sclerosis repertoire cluster, none of the clinical or MRI features showed an association.

Trimming shortened V by 7 bases and J by 8 bases, and 12 bases separated the two germline ends. Looked up from germline, CDR1 is SNHLY and CDR2 is FYNNEI. This CDR3 has 12 residues. The sample holds many counts of this clonotype. Antigen: not known. Libraries used 2 million unsorted PBMCs kept frozen in RNAlater. The cDNA was synthesized by 5'RACE incorporating 10-nucleotide random UMIs. TCRdb reanalysed the 5' RACE reads using MiXCR and keeps one entry per CDR3 protein. The profile covers tens of thousands of distinct CDR3 sequences, with 3.5% to 5% appearing a single time and around 6% taken by the ten largest.

The chain is built from TRBV2 and TRBJ2-1, with D maybe TRBD1 (6 bases). Sequenced sample: PBMCs. This TCR came from a woman in her sixties with multiple sclerosis. The CDR3 loop is CASNEQGDEQFF. The DNA for the CDR3 is TGTGCCAGCAACGAACAGGGCGATGAGCAGTTCTTC.